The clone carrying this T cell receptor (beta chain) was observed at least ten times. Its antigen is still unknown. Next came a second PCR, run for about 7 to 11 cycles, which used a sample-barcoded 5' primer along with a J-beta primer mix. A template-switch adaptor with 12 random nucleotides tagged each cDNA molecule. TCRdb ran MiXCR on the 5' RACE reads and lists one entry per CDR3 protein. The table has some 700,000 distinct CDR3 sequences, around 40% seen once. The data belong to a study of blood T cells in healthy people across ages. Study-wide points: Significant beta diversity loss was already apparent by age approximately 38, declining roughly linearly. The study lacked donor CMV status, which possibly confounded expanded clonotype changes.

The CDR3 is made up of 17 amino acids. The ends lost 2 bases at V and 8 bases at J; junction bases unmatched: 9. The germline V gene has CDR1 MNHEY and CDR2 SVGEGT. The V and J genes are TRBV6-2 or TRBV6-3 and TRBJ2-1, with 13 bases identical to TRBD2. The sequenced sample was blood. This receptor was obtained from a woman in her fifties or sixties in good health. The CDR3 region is CASSYPTTSGRLHEQFF. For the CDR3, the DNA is TGTGCCAGCAGTTACCCAACGACTAGCGGGAGGTTACATGAGCAGTTCTTC.